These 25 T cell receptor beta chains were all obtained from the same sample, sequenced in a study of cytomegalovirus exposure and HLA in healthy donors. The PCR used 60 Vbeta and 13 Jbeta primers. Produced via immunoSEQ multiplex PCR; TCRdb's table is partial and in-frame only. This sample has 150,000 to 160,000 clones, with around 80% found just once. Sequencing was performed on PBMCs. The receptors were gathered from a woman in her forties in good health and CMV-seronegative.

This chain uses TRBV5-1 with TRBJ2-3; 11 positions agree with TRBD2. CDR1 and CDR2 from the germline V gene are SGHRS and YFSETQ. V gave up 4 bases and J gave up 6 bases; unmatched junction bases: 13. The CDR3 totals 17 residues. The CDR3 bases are TGCGCCAGCAGCGTCGGGACTAGCGGCCTCCAGACGGATACGCAGTATTTT. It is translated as CASSVGTSGLQTDTQYF.

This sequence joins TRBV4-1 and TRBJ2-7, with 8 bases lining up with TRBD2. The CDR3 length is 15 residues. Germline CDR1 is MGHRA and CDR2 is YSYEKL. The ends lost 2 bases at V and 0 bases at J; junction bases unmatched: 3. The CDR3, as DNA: TGCGCCAGCAGCCAACGGGAGGGAAGCTCCTACGAGCAGTACTTC. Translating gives CASSQREGSSYEQYF.

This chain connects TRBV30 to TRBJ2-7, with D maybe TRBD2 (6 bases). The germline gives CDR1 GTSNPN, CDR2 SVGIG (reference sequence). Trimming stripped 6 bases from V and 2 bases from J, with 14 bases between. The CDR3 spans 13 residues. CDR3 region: CACPGTSTYEQYF. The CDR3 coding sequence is TGTGCCTGCCCCGGGACTTCAACCTACGAGCAGTACTTC.

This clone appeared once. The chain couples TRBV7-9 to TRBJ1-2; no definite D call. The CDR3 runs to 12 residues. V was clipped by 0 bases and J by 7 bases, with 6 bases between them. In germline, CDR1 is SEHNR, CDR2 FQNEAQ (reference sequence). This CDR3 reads CASSLAGSGYTF. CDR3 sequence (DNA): TGTGCCAGCAGCTTAGCAGGGAGTGGCTACACCTTC.

CDR3 in DNA: TGTGCCAGCAGCTATACCTGGCGGGGGCGAGTGGGGAATGAGCAGTTCTTC. Its protein product is CASSYTWRGRVGNEQFF. The chain uses TRBV11-3 and TRBJ2-1, with a tentative D call TRBD2 (7 bases). Trimming left V 4 bases short and J 7 bases short, with 23 bases between. The CDR3 sequence is 17 residues long. The germline V gene has CDR1 SGHNT and CDR2 YENEEA.

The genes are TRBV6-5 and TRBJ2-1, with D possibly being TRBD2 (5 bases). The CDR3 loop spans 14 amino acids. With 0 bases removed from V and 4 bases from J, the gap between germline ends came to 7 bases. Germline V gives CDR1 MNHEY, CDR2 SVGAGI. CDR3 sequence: CASSYSGGYNEQFF. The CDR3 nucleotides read TGTGCCAGCAGTTACTCGGGCGGGTACAATGAGCAGTTCTTC.

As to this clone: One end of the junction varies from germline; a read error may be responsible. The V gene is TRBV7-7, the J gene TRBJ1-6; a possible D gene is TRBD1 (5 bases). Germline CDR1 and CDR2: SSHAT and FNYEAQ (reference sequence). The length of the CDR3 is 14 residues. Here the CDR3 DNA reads TGTGCTAGCAGCCCCTTGACAGCGCGATCACCCCTCCACTTT. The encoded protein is CASSPLTARSPLHF.

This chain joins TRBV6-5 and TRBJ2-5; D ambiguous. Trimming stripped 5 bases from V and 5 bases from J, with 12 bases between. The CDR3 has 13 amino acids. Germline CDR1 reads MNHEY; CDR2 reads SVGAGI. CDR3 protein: CASSELETETQYF. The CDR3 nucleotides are TGTGCCAGCAGTGAGCTAGAGACCGAGACCCAGTACTTC.

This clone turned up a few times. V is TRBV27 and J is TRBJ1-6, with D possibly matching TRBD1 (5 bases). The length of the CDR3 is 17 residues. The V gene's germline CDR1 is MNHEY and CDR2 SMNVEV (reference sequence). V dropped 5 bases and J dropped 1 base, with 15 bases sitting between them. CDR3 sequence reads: CASSRGGRWSYNSPLHF. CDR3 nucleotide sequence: TGTGCCAGCAGTCGGGGGGGTCGGTGGTCCTATAATTCACCCCTCCACTTT.

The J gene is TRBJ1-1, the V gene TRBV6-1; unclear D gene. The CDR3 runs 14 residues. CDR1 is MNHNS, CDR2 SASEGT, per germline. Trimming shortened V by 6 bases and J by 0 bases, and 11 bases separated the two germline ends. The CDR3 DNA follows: TGTGCCAGCAGCCCGACATACATGAACACTGAAGCTTTCTTT. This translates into CASSPTYMNTEAFF.

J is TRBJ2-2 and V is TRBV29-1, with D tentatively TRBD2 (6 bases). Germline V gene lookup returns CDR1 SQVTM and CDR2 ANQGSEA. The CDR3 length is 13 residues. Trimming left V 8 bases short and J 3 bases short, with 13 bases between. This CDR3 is CSLTSRDTGELFF. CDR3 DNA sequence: TGCAGCCTAACTAGCCGGGACACCGGGGAGCTGTTTTTT.

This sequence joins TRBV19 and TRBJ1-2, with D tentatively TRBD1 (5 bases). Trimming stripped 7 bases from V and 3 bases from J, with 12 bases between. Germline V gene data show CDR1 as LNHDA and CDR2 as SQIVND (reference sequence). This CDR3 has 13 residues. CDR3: CASTRGGYYGYTF. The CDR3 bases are TGTGCCAGTACCCGTGGGGGGTACTATGGCTACACCTTC.

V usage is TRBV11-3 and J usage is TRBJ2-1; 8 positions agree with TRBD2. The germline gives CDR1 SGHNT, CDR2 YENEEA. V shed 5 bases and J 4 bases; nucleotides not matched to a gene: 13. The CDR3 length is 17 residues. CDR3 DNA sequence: TGTGCCAGCAGCCCCCAGAGTCGCGGGAGGTTTTACAATGAGCAGTTCTTC. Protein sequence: CASSPQSRGRFYNEQFF.

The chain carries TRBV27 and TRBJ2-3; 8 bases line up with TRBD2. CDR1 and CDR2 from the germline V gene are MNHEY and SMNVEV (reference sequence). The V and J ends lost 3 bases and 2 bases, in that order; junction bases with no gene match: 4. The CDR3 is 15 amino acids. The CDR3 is CASSLGAGDTDTQYF. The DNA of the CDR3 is TGTGCCAGCAGTTTGGGAGCGGGGGACACAGATACGCAGTATTTT.

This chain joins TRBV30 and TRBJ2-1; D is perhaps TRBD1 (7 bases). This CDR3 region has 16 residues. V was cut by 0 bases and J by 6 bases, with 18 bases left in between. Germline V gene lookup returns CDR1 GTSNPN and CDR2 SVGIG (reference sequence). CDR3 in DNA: TGTGCCTGGAGTGTACCGAGAGGAGGGGGCGGCAATGAGCAGTTCTTC. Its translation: CAWSVPRGGGGNEQFF.

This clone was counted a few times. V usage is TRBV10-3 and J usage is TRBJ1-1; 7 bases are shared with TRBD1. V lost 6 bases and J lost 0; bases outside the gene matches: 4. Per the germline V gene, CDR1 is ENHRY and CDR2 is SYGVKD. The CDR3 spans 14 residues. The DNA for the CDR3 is TGTGCCATCAGCGAGGGACAGTTGAACACTGAAGCTTTCTTT. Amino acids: CAISEGQLNTEAFF.

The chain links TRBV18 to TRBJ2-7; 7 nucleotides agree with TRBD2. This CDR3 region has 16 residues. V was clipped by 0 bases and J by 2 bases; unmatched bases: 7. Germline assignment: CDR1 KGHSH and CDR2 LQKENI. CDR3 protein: CASSPPSAGRPYEQYF. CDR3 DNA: TGTGCCAGCTCACCACCGTCAGCGGGGAGACCCTACGAGCAGTACTTC. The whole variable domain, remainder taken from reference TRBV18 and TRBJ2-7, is NAGVMQNPRHLVRRRGQEARLRCSPMKGHSHVYWYRQLPEEGLKFMVYLQKENIIDESGMPKERFSAEFPKEGPSILRIQQVVRGDSAAYFCASSPPSAGRPYEQYFGPGTRLTVT.

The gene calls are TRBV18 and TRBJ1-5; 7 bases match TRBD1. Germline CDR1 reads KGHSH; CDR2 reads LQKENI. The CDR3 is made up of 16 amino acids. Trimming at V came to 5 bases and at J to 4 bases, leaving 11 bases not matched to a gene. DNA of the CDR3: TGTGCCAGCTCAGGCAGACAGGGTATCGAAAATCAGCCCCAGCATTTT. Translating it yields CASSGRQGIENQPQHF.

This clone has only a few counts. CDR3 in amino acids: CASSRPGPGGTEAFF. CDR3 nucleotides: TGCGCCAGCAGCCGTCCCGGACCAGGGGGGACTGAAGCTTTCTTT. The chain employs TRBV5-1 and TRBJ1-1, with 7 nucleotides matching TRBD1. Germline V gene sequence: CDR1 SGHRS, CDR2 YFSETQ. The length of the CDR3 is 15 residues. The V gene end was trimmed by 4 bases and the J gene end by 5 bases; junction bases not matched to a gene: 11.

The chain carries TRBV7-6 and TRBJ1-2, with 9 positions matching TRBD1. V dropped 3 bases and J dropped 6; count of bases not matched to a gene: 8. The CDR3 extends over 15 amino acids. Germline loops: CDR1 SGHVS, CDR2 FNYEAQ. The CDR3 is CASSLTGGNEDGYTF. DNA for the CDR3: TGTGCCAGCAGCTTGACAGGGGGAAATGAGGATGGCTACACCTTC.

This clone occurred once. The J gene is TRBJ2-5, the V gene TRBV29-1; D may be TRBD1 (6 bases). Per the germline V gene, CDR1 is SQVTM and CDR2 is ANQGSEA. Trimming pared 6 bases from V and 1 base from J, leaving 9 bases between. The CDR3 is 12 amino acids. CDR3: CSVRTAQETQYF. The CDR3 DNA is TGCAGCGTCCGGACAGCCCAAGAGACCCAGTACTTC.

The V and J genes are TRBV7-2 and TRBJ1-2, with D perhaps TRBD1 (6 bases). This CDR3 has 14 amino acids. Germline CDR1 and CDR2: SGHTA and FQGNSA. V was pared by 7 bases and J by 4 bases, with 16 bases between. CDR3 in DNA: TGTGCCAGCAAGCTTCCAGACAGGTTCTATGGCTACACCTTC. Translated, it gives CASKLPDRFYGYTF. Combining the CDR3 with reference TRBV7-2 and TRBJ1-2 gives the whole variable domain GAGVSQSPSNKVTEKGKDVELRCDPISGHTALYWYRQSLGQGLEFLIYFQGNSAPDKSGLPSDRFSAERTGGSVSTLTIQRTQQEDSAVYLCASKLPDRFYGYTFGSGTRLTVV.

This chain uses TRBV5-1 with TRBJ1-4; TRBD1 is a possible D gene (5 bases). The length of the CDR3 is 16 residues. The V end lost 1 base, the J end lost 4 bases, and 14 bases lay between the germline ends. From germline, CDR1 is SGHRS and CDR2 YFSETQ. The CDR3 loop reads CASSLQWGTVNEKLFF. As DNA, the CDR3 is TGCGCCAGCAGCTTGCAATGGGGCACGGTTAATGAAAAACTGTTTTTT.

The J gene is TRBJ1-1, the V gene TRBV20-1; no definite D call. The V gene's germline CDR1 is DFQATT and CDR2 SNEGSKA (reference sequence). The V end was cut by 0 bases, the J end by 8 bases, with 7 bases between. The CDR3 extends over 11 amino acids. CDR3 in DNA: TGCAGTGCTAGAGATCGGTGGGAAGCTTTCTTT. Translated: CSARDRWEAFF.

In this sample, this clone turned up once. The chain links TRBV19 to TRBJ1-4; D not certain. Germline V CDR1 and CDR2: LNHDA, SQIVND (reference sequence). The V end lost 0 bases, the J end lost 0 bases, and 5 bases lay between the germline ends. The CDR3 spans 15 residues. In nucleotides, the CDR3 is TGTGCCAGTAGTATAGACAGTGCAACTAATGAAAAACTGTTTTTT. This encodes CASSIDSATNEKLFF.